The rows below give T cell receptor beta chains drawn from one sample of a study of Ad26.COV2.S vaccination and SARS-CoV-2 variants. Only in-frame clones appear in the TCRdb table, and some are missing; sequencing was by immunoSEQ multiplex PCR. The sample records a few hundred thousand clones, around 86% being singletons. This specimen was peripheral blood, taken in a trial of Ad26.COV2.S vaccine versus placebo. The receptor source for this set is a person aged 18-60 years who received the Ad26.COV2.S COVID-19 vaccine or a placebo. CDR3s include the opening cysteine and the closing phenylalanine or tryptophan. The order of the fields is CDR3 DNA, CDR3 protein, D gene, J gene, V gene. The D gene is left open where the match is weak.

DNA: TGTGCCAGCAGCGCCCGGGGGAACTCCTACGAGCAGTACTTC; CDR3: CASSARGNSYEQYF; D: .; J: TRBJ2-7; V: TRBV9
DNA: TGTGCCAGCAGCATTCCCAGCTCCTACAATGAGCAGTTCTTC; CDR3: CASSIPSSYNEQFF; D: .; J: TRBJ2-1; V: TRBV13
DNA: TGTGCCAGCAGCCAATTTGTTTCAGGGGAGGGCTACACCTTC; CDR3: CASSQFVSGEGYTF; D: .; J: TRBJ1-2; V: TRBV14
DNA: TGCAGTGCTAGTCTCCAGGGGGCTTACGAGCAGTACTTC; CDR3: CSASLQGAYEQYF; D: TRBD1; J: TRBJ2-7; V: TRBV20-1
DNA: TGTGCCATCAGTGAGTCATTCGGACAGGGAAAAAACGAGCAGTACTTC; CDR3: CAISESFGQGKNEQYF; D: TRBD1; J: TRBJ2-7; V: TRBV10-3
DNA: TGTGCCAGTAGTATAGCGGGACTACCGAATACGCAGTATTTT; CDR3: CASSIAGLPNTQYF; D: TRBD2; J: TRBJ2-3; V: TRBV19
DNA: TGCGCCAGCAGCGGCTGGAGGGACGGGGAAAACTATGGCTACACCTTC; CDR3: CASSGWRDGENYGYTF; D: .; J: TRBJ1-2; V: TRBV4-3
DNA: TGTGCCACGCGCGGGGAGCCCTTCCAAGAGACCCAGTACTTC; CDR3: CATRGEPFQETQYF; D: .; J: TRBJ2-5; V: TRBV5-5
DNA: TGTGCCAGCAGCCCCCACGGGATGGAGGGCTACACCTTC; CDR3: CASSPHGMEGYTF; D: .; J: TRBJ1-2; V: TRBV7-2
DNA: TGTGCCAGCAACGAAGGGGATTTGAGGTCCGGGGAGCTGTTTTTT; CDR3: CASNEGDLRSGELFF; D: .; J: TRBJ2-2; V: TRBV9